This record covers a single T cell receptor beta chain. This sample is part of a study of control samples from healthy donors and cancer patients. TCRdb's copy holds only in-frame clones and misses some; the assay was immunoSEQ multiplex PCR. There are tens of thousands of clones in the sample; 93% occur only once, and 20% to 30% lies in the top ten. V was shortened by 7 bases and J by 1 base, with 15 bases between the two germline ends. The CDR3 runs 15 residues. Germline assignment: CDR1 ENHRY and CDR2 SYGVKD. The chain recombines TRBV10-3 with TRBJ2-3; D may be TRBD1 (6 bases). The source is a woman aged 45-60 years with head and neck cancer. The specimen sequenced was PBMCs. CDR3 coding DNA: TGTGCCATCAACACAGGGCAAGGTGGCACAGATACGCAGTATTTT. Its protein product is CAINTGQGGTDTQYF.